This record concerns one TCR beta chain sequence. The antigen is not known. The time point here: week 11, during vaccination. All doses held 300 ug of mutant IDH1 20-mer peptide, with topical imiquimod. Produced via immunoSEQ multiplex PCR; TCRdb's table is partial and in-frame only. The sample has around 120,000 clones; around 80% are singletons. This sample is part of a study of a mutant IDH1 vaccine in newly diagnosed glioma. This specimen was PBMCs, taken from a glioma patient whose treatment included an IDH1 peptide vaccine. The sequence derives from a man between 35 and 55 years old with glioma.

Written as DNA, the CDR3 is TGCGCCAGCAGCTCATTCCTTTCCGGGACTAGCGGTTTCTCCTACGAGCAGTACTTC. Amino acid sequence: CASSSFLSGTSGFSYEQYF. The rearrangement uses TRBV4-3 and TRBJ2-7, with 11 bases matching TRBD2. Germline CDR1 and CDR2: LGHNA and YSLEER. Trimming took 5 bases from V and 0 from J; bases not matched to a gene: 15. CDR3 length: 19 residues.